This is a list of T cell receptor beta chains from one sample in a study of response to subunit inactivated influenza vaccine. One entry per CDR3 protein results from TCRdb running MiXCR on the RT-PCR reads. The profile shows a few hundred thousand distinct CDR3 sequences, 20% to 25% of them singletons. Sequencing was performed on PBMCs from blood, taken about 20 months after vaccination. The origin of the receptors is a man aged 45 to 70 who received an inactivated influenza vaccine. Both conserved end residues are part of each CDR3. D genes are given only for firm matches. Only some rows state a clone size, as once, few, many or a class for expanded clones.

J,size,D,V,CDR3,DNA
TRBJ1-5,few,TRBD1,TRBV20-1,CSAQTGHSNQPQHF,TGCAGTGCGCAGACAGGGCATAGCAATCAGCCCCAGCATTTT
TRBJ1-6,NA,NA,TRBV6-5,CASSYPGVNSPLHF,TGTGCCAGCAGTTACCCGGGAGTGAATTCACCCCTCCACTTT
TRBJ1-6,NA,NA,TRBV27,CASSLIGIGSPLHF,TGTGCCAGCAGTTTAATTGGCATCGGTTCACCCCTCCACTTT
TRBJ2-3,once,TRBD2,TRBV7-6,CASSLRAVAGRDTQYF,TGTGCCAGCAGCTTAAGGGCAGTAGCGGGGAGGGATACGCAGTATTTT
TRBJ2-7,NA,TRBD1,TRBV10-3,CAISESMTGVGNEQYF,TGTGCCATCAGTGAGTCGATGACAGGGGTGGGAAACGAGCAGTACTTC
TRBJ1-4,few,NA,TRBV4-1,CATRGSDEKLFF,TGCGCCACCCGGGGCTCGGATGAAAAACTGTTTTTT
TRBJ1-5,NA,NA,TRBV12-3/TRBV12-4,CASSLGGRARNQPQHF,TGTGCCAGCAGTTTAGGGGGGAGGGCGAGGAATCAGCCCCAGCATTTT
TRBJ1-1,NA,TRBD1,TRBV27,CASSPTGAATEAFF,TGTGCCAGCAGCCCGACAGGGGCGGCCACTGAAGCTTTCTTT
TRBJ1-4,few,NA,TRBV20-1,CSANQIKNEKLFF,TGCAGTGCTAATCAAATCAAGAATGAAAAACTGTTTTTT
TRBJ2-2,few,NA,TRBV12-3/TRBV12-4,CASSFSPGVTGELFF,TGTGCCAGCAGTTTCAGTCCAGGGGTCACCGGGGAGCTGTTTTTT
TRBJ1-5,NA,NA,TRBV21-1,CASSRQGLCNQPQHF,TGTGCCAGCAGCAGACAGGGTCTTTGCAATCAGCCCCAGCATTTT
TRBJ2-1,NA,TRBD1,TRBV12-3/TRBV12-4,CASRQRPGQGNYNEQFF,TGTGCCAGCAGACAGAGACCGGGACAGGGAAATTACAATGAGCAGTTCTTC
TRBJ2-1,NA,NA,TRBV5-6,CASRRRDNNEQFF,TGTGCCAGCAGACGACGAGATAACAATGAGCAGTTCTTC
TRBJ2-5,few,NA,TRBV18,CASSPIKETQYF,TGTGCCAGCTCACCTATAAAAGAGACCCAGTACTTC
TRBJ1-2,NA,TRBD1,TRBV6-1,CASRSRQGSNYGYTF,TGTGCCAGCAGGTCCAGACAGGGGTCTAACTATGGCTACACCTTC
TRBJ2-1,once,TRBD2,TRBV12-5,CASGLDTSGRYNEQFF,TGTGCTAGTGGTTTGGACACTAGCGGGAGATACAATGAGCAGTTCTTC
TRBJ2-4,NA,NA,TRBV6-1,CASSDSEAKNIQYF,TGTGCCAGCAGCGACAGCGAGGCCAAAAACATTCAGTACTTC
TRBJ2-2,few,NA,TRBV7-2,CASSSRVPGELFF,TGTGCCAGCAGCTCCAGGGTTCCCGGGGAGCTGTTTTTT
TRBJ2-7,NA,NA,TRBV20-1,CSASDGVEYEQYF,TGCAGTGCTAGTGACGGAGTGGAATACGAGCAGTACTTC
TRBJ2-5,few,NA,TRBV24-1,CATSDFSLVTLQETQYF,TGTGCCACCAGTGATTTCAGCCTAGTGACACTACAAGAGACCCAGTACTTC
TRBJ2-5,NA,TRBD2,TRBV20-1,CSANDPSGAQETQYF,TGCAGTGCTAACGATCCCAGCGGGGCACAAGAGACCCAGTACTTC
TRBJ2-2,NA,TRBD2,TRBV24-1,CATSDTTLAGGSGELFF,TGTGCCACCAGTGATACGACTCTAGCGGGAGGCAGCGGGGAGCTGTTTTTT
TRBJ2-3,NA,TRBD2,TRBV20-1,CSALAGYTDTQYF,TGCAGTGCCTTAGCGGGATATACAGATACGCAGTATTTC